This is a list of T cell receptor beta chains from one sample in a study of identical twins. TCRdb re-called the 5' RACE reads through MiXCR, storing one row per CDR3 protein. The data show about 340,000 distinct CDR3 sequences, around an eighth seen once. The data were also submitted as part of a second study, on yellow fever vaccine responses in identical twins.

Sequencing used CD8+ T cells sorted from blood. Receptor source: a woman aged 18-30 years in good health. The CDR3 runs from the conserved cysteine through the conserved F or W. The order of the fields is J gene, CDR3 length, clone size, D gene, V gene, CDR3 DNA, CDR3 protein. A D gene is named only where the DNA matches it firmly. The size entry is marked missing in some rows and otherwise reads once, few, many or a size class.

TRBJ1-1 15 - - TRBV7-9 TGTGCCAGCAACTCAATTCGGGGTGAGAGTACTGAAGCTTTCTTT CASNSIRGESTEAFF
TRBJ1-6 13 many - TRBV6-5 TGTGCCAGCAGTTACGCCGATAATTCACCCCTCCACTTT CASSYADNSPLHF
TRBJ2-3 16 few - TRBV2 TGTGCCAGCAGTGAAGAGGAGGGGCTTGAGTCAGATACGCAGTATTTT CASSEEEGLESDTQYF
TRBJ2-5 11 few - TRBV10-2 TGCGCCAGCAGGGTCCAAGAGACCCAGTACTTC CASRVQETQYF
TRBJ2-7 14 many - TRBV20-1 TGCAGTGCTAGATCTCCAAGTGGGGTGCACGAGCAGTACTTC CSARSPSGVHEQYF
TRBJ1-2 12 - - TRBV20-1 TGCAGTGCTCGCAGGGCGAACTATGGCTACACCTTC CSARRANYGYTF
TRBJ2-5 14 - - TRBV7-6 TGTGCCAGCAGCTCTCTGACTTCCCCAGAGACCCAGTACTTC CASSSLTSPETQYF
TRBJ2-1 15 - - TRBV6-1 TGTGCCACAGGGGAACCGGGACACTTTCTAGATGAGCAGTTCTTC CATGEPGHFLDEQFF
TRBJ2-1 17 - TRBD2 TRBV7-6 TGTGCCAGCAGCTTAGTTTTTAGCGGGGGGCCAGTGAATGAGCAGTTCTTC CASSLVFSGGPVNEQFF
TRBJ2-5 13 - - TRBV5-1 TGCGCCAGCAGCTCTAGCCGCCAAGAGACCCAGTACTTC CASSSSRQETQYF
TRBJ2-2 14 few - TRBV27 TGTGCCAGCAGTACGGGCCGAATGGCCGGGGAGCTGTTTTTT CASSTGRMAGELFF
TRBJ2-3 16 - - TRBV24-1 TGTGCCACCAGTGAGGTGCGGGATCCCGCATCAGATACGCAGTATTTT CATSEVRDPASDTQYF
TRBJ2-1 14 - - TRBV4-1 TGCGCCAGCAGCCAAGTGGGGGGAGAGGGGGAGCAGTTCTTC CASSQVGGEGEQFF
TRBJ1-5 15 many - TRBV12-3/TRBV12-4 TGTGCCAGCAGCCCACCTCCGGGGGCTGGTCAGCCCCAGCATTTT CASSPPPGAGQPQHF
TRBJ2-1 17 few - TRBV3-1 TGTGCCAGCAGCCCCCATCCGGGGCCTAGCTCCTACAATGAGCAGTTCTTC CASSPHPGPSSYNEQFF
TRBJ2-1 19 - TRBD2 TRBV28 TGTGCCAGCAGTTTATGGGGGGCAACTAGCGGGATTGCCCACAATGAGCAGTTCTTC CASSLWGATSGIAHNEQFF
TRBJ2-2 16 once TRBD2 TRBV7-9 TGTGCCAGCAGCTTAGAACTAGCGGGAGTGTCTGGGGAGCTGTTTTTT CASSLELAGVSGELFF
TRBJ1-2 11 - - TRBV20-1 TGCAGTGCTAGAATTGATGGCGGCTACACCTTC CSARIDGGYTF
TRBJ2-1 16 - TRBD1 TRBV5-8 TGTGCCAGCAGCTTCCCAGACAGGGCCCCCTACAATGAGCAGTTCTTC CASSFPDRAPYNEQFF
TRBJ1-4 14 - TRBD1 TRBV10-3 TGTGCCATCAGCGGGGACAGCTTGAATGAAAAACTGTTTTTT CAISGDSLNEKLFF
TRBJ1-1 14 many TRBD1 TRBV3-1 TGTGCCAGCACGAGGGACAGGGAGTCGACTGAAGCTTTCTTT CASTRDRESTEAFF
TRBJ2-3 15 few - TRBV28 TGTGCCACCTTCGAAAGGGACCTCTACACAGATACGCAGTATTTT CATFERDLYTDTQYF
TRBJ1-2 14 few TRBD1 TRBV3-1 TGTGCCAGCAGCCAAGGGGACAGGGATCGTGGCTACACCTTC CASSQGDRDRGYTF
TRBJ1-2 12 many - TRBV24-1 TGTGCCACCAGTGATTACAACTATGGCTACACCTTC CATSDYNYGYTF
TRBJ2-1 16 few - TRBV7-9 TGTGCCAGCAGCCCGCGAGGCGGACCCAGCTACAATGAGCAGTTCTTC CASSPRGGPSYNEQFF
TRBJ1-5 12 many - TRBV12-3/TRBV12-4 TGTGCCAGCAGTTATGTCCCTCAGCCCCAGCATTTT CASSYVPQPQHF
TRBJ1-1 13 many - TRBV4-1 TGCGCCAGCAGCCAAGAACTGAACACTGAAGCTTTCTTT CASSQELNTEAFF
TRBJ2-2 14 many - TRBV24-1 TGTGCCACCTCTGGACCGTCGAACACCGGGGAGCTGTTTTTT CATSGPSNTGELFF
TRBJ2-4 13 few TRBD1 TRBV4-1 TGCGCCAGCAGCCAGGTGCCGGGACAGGGGGAGTACTTC CASSQVPGQGEYF
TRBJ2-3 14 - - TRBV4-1 TGCGCCAGCAGCCAAGAAACGGGGTCAGATACGCAGTATTTT CASSQETGSDTQYF